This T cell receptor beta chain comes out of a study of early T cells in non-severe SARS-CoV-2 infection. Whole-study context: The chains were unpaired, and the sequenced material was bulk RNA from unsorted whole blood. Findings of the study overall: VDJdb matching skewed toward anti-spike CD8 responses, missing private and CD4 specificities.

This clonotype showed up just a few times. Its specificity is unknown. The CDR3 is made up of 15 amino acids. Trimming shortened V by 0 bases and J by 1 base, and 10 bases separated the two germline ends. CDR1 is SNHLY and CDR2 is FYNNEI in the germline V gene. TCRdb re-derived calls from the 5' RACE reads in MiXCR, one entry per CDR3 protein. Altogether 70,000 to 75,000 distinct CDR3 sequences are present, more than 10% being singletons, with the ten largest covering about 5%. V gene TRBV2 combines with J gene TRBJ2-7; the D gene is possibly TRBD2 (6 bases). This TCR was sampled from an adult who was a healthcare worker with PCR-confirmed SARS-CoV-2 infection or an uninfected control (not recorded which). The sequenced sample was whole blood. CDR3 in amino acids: CASSEAPGESYEQYF. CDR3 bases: TGTGCCAGCAGTGAAGCCCCGGGAGAGTCCTACGAGCAGTACTTC.